This T cell receptor beta chain was captured by sequencing in a study of T cells in Graves' hyperthyroidism and ophthalmopathy. General study points: The model anticipated ophthalmopathy a median around six months pre-onset.

This clonotype came up a few times. Its antigen remains unknown. No progression to ophthalmopathy during 18 months of follow-up defined stable disease. Newly diagnosed hyperthyroidism patients aged 18 to 65 years had disease lasting under 2 months. Fresh peripheral blood, around 9.3 ml of it, supplied the PBMCs. Germline V gene data show CDR1 as KGHSH and CDR2 as LQKENI. This CDR3 has 14 amino acids. Between the trimmed V and J ends, which lost 4 bases and 5 bases, there was a span of 14 bases. It was RNA transcripts that yielded the amplified TCR beta CDR3 regions. A set of HTBI primers served as the primers for a first-round RT-PCR of the TCR CDR3. TCRdb reprocessed the multiplex PCR reads via MiXCR and lists one record per CDR3 protein. The table lists around 500,000 distinct CDR3 sequences, roughly 15% of them singletons.

Material: blood. The TCR was taken from a woman between 40 and 55 years old with Graves' hyperthyroidism. The V call is TRBV18, the J call TRBJ1-2; D not resolved. The chain's CDR3 is CASSLSSEGYGYTF. CDR3 DNA: TGTGCCAGCTCACTTAGCTCAGAAGGGTATGGCTACACCTTC.